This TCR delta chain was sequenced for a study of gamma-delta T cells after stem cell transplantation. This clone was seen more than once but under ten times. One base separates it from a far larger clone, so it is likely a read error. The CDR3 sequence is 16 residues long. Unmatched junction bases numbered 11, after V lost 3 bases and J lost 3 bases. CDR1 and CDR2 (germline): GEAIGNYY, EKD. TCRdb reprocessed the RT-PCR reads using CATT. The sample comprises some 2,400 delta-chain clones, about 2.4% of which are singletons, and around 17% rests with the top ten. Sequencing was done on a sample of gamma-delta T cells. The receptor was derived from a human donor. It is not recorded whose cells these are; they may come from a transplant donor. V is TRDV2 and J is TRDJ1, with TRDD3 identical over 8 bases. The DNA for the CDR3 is TGTGCCTGTGACTCCCTGGGGGACCAGTACGCCGATAAACTCATCTTT. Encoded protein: CACDSLGDQYADKLIF.